This T cell receptor (beta chain) came from a study of cytomegalovirus exposure and HLA in healthy donors. Notes on this clone: Its specificity is not known.

Trimming stripped 0 bases from V and 0 bases from J, with 12 bases between. Germline V gene lookup returns CDR1 SGHAT and CDR2 FQNNGV. The CDR3 extends over 16 amino acids. Study-wide results and limits: Across donors, most TCRs were seen rarely, yet some public ones were widespread.

Primers included in the PCR were 60 Vbeta and 13 Jbeta primers. Clones were sequenced by immunoSEQ multiplex PCR, and TCRdb holds only the in-frame ones, with some missing. Its table records 150,000 or so clones. Unrecorded immune exposure was likely among donors, who were nominally healthy when sampled. The clonotype was recovered from a woman between 50 and 59 years old in good health and CMV-seronegative. The sequenced material came from PBMCs. The chain employs TRBV11-2 and TRBJ2-7; no definite D call. CDR3 sequence reads: CASSLDSTYLSYEQYF. Here the CDR3 DNA reads TGTGCCAGCAGCTTAGATAGTACCTATCTCTCCTACGAGCAGTACTTC.